This T cell receptor (beta chain) was documented in a study of T cells in localized non-small cell lung cancer. Study results and caveats: Uninvolved adjacent lung showed higher T cell clonality than tumor.

Only in-frame clones appear in the TCRdb table, and some are missing; sequencing was by immunoSEQ multiplex PCR. This table has nearly 25,000 clones, 70% to 90% appearing once. The CDR3 is 14 amino acids. Germline assignment: CDR1 SGHKS and CDR2 YYEKEE (reference sequence). J was trimmed by 6 bases and V by 4 bases; bases with no gene match: 8. Notes on this clone: Its antigen is not known.

Sequenced here: peripheral blood, sampled before any cancer treatment. This clonotype was obtained from a male donor older than 55 with stage II squamous cell lung carcinoma. This chain connects TRBV5-5 to TRBJ1-1; 8 bases are shared with TRBD1. The CDR3 DNA follows: TGTGCCAGCAGCGCAGGCCCAGGGGGCCCTGAAGCTTTCTTT. Protein sequence: CASSAGPGGPEAFF.